These 3 T cell receptor beta chains originate from one sample sequenced in a study of blood T cell repertoires in COVID-19. TCRdb's copy holds only in-frame clones and misses some; the assay was immunoSEQ multiplex PCR. This sample has about 72,000 clones, with approximately 89% found just once. Sequenced: peripheral blood. These TCRs come from an older woman with active COVID-19.

The chain employs TRBV29-1 and TRBJ2-7, with TRBD1 matching over 7 bases. J lost 6 bases, V lost 4 bases, and 9 bases had no gene match. Germline V gene lookup returns CDR1 SQVTM and CDR2 ANQGSEA. The length of the CDR3 is 13 residues. The DNA of the CDR3 is TGCAGCGTTGTTGAACGGTCAGGGGGCGAGCAGTACTTC. It codes for CSVVERSGGEQYF.

This chain links TRBV28 with TRBJ1-2; maybe TRBD1 (5 bases). Germline V lookup: CDR1 MDHEN, CDR2 SYDVKM. Trimming left V 6 bases short and J 2 bases short, with 10 bases between. This CDR3 spans 13 amino acids. DNA for the CDR3: TGTGCCAGCAGGGAGGGGACCAACTATGGCTACACCTTC. Its translation is CASREGTNYGYTF.

This chain links TRBV6-5 with TRBJ2-7; tentative D call: TRBD1 (6 bases). Deletions cut 6 bases from V and 2 bases from J, with 11 bases between. CDR1 is MNHEY and CDR2 is SVGAGI in the germline V gene. CDR3 length equals 13 residues. The CDR3 DNA follows: TGTGCCAGCAGGGACACAGGGACCTACGAGCAGTACTTC. Its translation: CASRDTGTYEQYF.